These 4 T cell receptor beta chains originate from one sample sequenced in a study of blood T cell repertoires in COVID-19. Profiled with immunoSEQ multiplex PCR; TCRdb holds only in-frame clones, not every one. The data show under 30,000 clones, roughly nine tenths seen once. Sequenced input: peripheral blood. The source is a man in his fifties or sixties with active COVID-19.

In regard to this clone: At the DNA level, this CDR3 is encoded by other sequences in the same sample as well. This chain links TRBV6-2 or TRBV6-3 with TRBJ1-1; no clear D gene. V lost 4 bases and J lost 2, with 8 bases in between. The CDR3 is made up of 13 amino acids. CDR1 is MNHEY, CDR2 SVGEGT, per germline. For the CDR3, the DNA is TGTGCCAGCAGTTCAGACTTTAACACTGAAGCTTTCTTT. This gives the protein CASSSDFNTEAFF.

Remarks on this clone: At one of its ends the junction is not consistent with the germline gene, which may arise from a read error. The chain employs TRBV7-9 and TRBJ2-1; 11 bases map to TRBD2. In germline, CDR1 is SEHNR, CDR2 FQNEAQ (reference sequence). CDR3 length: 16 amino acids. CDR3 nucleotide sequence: TGTGCCGGCAGCGTAGCGGGAGGGCCGCTGTGGGATGAGCAGTTCTTC. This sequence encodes CAGSVAGGPLWDEQFF.

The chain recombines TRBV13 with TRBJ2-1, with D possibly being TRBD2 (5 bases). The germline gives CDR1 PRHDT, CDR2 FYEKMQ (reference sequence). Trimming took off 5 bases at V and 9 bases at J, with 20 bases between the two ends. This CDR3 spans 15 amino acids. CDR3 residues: CASSQRIAHFGEQFF. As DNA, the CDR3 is TGTGCCAGCAGCCAGCGGATAGCGCACTTTGGTGAGCAGTTCTTC.

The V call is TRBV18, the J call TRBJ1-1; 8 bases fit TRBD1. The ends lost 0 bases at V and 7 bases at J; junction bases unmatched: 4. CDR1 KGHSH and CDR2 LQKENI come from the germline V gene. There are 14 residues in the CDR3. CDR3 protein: CASSPPGTGYEAFF. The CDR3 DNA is TGTGCCAGCTCACCACCGGGGACAGGCTATGAAGCTTTCTTT.